One and the same sample provided the 10 T cell receptor beta chains below, sequenced in a study of OX40 agonist ivuxolimab in advanced cancers. Libraries were prepared by immunoSEQ multiplex PCR; TCRdb keeps only in-frame clonotypes and omits some of them. The sample comprises some 100,000 clones, about 90% of which are singletons, and just under 0.8% rests with the top ten. The sample was CD4+ or CD8+ T cells sorted from blood, taken in a trial of the OX40 agonist ivuxolimab. These receptor sequences come from an adult with an advanced solid tumor such as melanoma, head and neck, liver or kidney cancer.

The chain carries TRBV5-5 and TRBJ1-2; 7 bases fit TRBD1. The V gene's germline CDR1 is SGHKS and CDR2 YYEKEE (reference sequence). J lost 5 bases, V lost 1 base, and 5 bases had no gene match. This CDR3 contains 14 residues. The CDR3 sequence: CASSLWGTDYGYTF. DNA for the CDR3: TGTGCCAGCAGCTTGTGGGGGACAGATTATGGCTACACCTTC.

This chain joins TRBV7-2 and TRBJ2-7, with 9 bases matching TRBD1. After removal of 4 bases from V and 5 bases from J, the junction contained 12 bases not matched to a gene. The CDR3 extends over 16 amino acids. The germline gives CDR1 SGHTA, CDR2 FQGNSA. The CDR3 nucleotides are TGTGCCAGCAGCTCCATTGTCGGACAGGGGATCCACGAGCAGTACTTC. Translating gives CASSSIVGQGIHEQYF.

V is TRBV29-1 and J is TRBJ1-1; D might be TRBD1 (6 bases). Germline assignment: CDR1 SQVTM and CDR2 ANQGSEA. V was shortened by 4 bases and J by 1 base, with 19 bases between the two germline ends. The length of the CDR3 is 16 residues. DNA of the CDR3: TGCAGCGTTGTCTCCTACTACAGGGCCGGGAACACTGAAGCTTTCTTT. This encodes CSVVSYYRAGNTEAFF.

To note about this clone: Its ends do not fully match the called genes, so a read error is possible. The V and J genes are TRBV11-2 and TRBJ1-2; 8 positions match TRBD1. The CDR3 length is 16 residues. CDR1 SGHAT and CDR2 FQNNGV come from the germline V gene. The CDR3 is CASSLAQITGGYGYTF. The CDR3 DNA sequence: TGTGCCAGCAGTTTAGCCCAAATTACAGGGGGGTATGGCTACACCTTC.

The sample holds a few counts of this clone. V and J are TRBV7-2 and TRBJ1-6, with TRBD1 as a possible D gene (6 bases). The germline gives CDR1 SGHTA, CDR2 FQGNSA. There are 15 residues in the CDR3. V lost 5 bases to trimming and J lost 6 bases, with 14 bases between them. This CDR3 is CASSAQQGANSPLHF. The CDR3 nucleotides are TGTGCCAGCAGCGCCCAACAGGGTGCTAATTCACCCCTCCACTTT.

V usage is TRBV7-8 and J usage is TRBJ2-5; D is undetermined. The CDR3 totals 11 residues. The V gene's germline CDR1 is SGHVS and CDR2 FQNEAQ. Trimming took off 2 bases at V and 7 bases at J, with 5 bases between the two ends. CDR3 loop: CASSLTGTQYF. The CDR3 region has the DNA TGTGCCAGCAGCTTAACCGGGACCCAGTACTTC.

This clone was seen just once. The V and J genes are TRBV11-3 and TRBJ2-2; 8 bases match TRBD2. The germline CDR1 and CDR2 sequences are SGHNT and YENEEA. The CDR3 consists of 14 residues. V dropped 3 bases and J dropped 6; count of bases not matched to a gene: 3. For the CDR3, the DNA is TGTGCCAGCAGCTTCGTTAGCGGGGCCGGGGAGCTGTTTTTT. Protein product: CASSFVSGAGELFF.

The chain has TRBV21-1 and TRBJ1-2. TRBV21-1 constitutes a pseudogene. The CDR3 contains 16 residues. The CDR3 spells CASSKVFGISAHGYTF. The CDR3 region has the DNA TGTGCCAGCAGCAAAGTCTTCGGAATTTCGGCCCATGGCTACACCTTC.

This chain connects TRBV2 to TRBJ1-6; no definite D call. CDR1 is SNHLY, CDR2 FYNNEI, per germline. This CDR3 contains 14 residues. V was clipped by 1 base and J by 7 bases, with 8 bases between them. The CDR3 loop reads CASSEGASNSPLHF. In nucleotides, the CDR3 is TGTGCCAGCAGTGAAGGGGCTTCGAATTCACCCCTCCACTTT.

This chain joins TRBV30 and TRBJ2-5; a possible D gene is TRBD1 (5 bases). CDR1 GTSNPN and CDR2 SVGIG come from the germline V gene (reference sequence). CDR3 length equals 14 residues. The V and J ends lost 1 base and 2 bases respectively, with 11 bases between them. CDR3 DNA sequence: TGTGCCTGGAGTGAAGGGGTGGTACAAGAGACCCAGTACTTC. Translated: CAWSEGVVQETQYF.